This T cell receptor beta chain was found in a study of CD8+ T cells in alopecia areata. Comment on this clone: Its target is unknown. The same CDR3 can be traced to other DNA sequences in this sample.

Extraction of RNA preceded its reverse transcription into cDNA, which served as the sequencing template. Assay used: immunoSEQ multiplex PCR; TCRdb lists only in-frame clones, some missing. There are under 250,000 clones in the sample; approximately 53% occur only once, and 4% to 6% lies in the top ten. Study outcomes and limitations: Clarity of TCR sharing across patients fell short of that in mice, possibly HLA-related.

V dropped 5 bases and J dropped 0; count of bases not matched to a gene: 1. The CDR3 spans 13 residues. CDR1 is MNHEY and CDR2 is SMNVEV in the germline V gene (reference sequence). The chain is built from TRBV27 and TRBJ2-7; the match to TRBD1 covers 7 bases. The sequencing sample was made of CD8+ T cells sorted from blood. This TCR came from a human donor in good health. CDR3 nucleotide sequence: TGTGCCAGCAGTCGGGACAGCTCCTACGAGCAGTACTTC. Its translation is CASSRDSSYEQYF.